Below, one T cell receptor beta chain is given with its context. Germline CDR1 and CDR2: SGHKS and YYEKEE (reference sequence). The CDR3 is made up of 17 amino acids. With 1 base removed from V and 0 bases from J, the gap between germline ends came to 13 bases. This entry comes from a study of blood T cell repertoires in COVID-19. Overall study context: The origin of the acute and convalescent COVID-19 samples was the United States, Italy and Spain. PBMCs, B-cell-depleted T cells, or T cells were the source of the cDNA or gDNA that made up the material.

Original analysis: Researchers report that nucleated cell counts were estimated from reference gene primer amplification. Sequencing was performed with immunoSEQ multiplex PCR; in TCRdb, only in-frame clones are kept and a portion is missing. The V and J calls and clone size come from that table; D and trimming were worked out from the DNA. Here the sample spans 50,000 to 75,000 clones, approximately 91% being singletons. Sequencing was done on a sample of peripheral blood. The clonotype was recovered from a woman between 45 and 60 years old with active or convalescent COVID-19. This chain connects TRBV5-5 to TRBJ1-4; maybe TRBD1 (6 bases). The CDR3 DNA is TGTGCCAGCAGCTTGCAGGGAACAGGGACAACTAATGAAAAACTGTTTTTT. Residues: CASSLQGTGTTNEKLFF.